A single sample gave rise to the 9 T cell receptor beta chains below, sequenced in a study of cytomegalovirus exposure and HLA in healthy donors. Primers for the PCR totalled 60 Vbeta and 13 Jbeta. Profiling relied on immunoSEQ multiplex PCR, and the TCRdb table lists in-frame clones only, not all of them. The data hold about 120,000 clones, with over 60% observed a single time. Sequenced input: PBMCs. Receptors were obtained from a young woman in good health and CMV-seropositive.

This chain links TRBV10-1 with TRBJ2-1; D perhaps matches TRBD2 (6 bases). The germline V gene encodes CDR1 WNHNN and CDR2 SYGVQD (reference sequence). CDR3 size: 15 residues. The V end lost 4 bases, the J end lost 5 bases, and 15 bases lay between the germline ends. CDR3 coding DNA: TGCGCCAGCAGTGGCCGGGACGGGGGAGACAATGAGCAGTTCTTC. Translation gives CASSGRDGGDNEQFF.

The chain employs TRBV5-1 and TRBJ2-1; 10 bases map to TRBD2. The CDR3 totals 15 residues. In germline, CDR1 is SGHRS, CDR2 YFSETQ. After removal of 6 bases from V and 5 bases from J, the junction contained 8 bases not matched to a gene. Here the CDR3 DNA reads TGCGCCAGCAAGGTTAGAGGACTAGCGGACAATGAGCAGTTCTTC. Translation: CASKVRGLADNEQFF.

The chain carries TRBV10-3 and TRBJ1-1, with 8 bases fitting TRBD1. With V trimmed by 6 bases and J by 3 bases, 6 bases remained unmatched. This CDR3 contains 14 residues. CDR1 and CDR2 from the germline V gene are ENHRY and SYGVKD. CDR3: CAIRKTGEDTEAFF. CDR3 bases: TGTGCCATCAGGAAGACAGGGGAGGACACTGAAGCTTTCTTT.

The V gene is TRBV7-3, the J gene TRBJ1-1; D call uncertain. The V and J ends lost 2 bases and 0 bases respectively, with 7 bases between them. CDR1 is SGHTA, CDR2 FQGTGA, per germline. The CDR3 runs 14 residues. DNA of the CDR3: TGTGCCAGCAGCTTATCGAGGGTGAACACTGAAGCTTTCTTT. This codes for CASSLSRVNTEAFF.

The V and J genes are TRBV15 and TRBJ2-5, with no clear D. The germline V gene encodes CDR1 LNHNV and CDR2 YYDKDF (reference sequence). The CDR3 spans 14 residues. V was cut by 1 base and J by 5 bases, with 11 bases left in between. This chain's CDR3 is CATSRVTPKETQYF. The CDR3 nucleotides are TGTGCCACCAGCAGAGTTACTCCCAAGGAGACCCAGTACTTC.

This rearrangement joins TRBV30 to TRBJ1-1; D perhaps matches TRBD1 (5 bases). Germline lookup yields CDR1 GTSNPN and CDR2 SVGIG (reference sequence). The CDR3 runs 11 residues. The V end was cut by 2 bases, the J end by 8 bases, with 9 bases between. DNA of the CDR3: TGTGCCTGGAGTCCTTACAGGGAAGCTTTCTTT. Protein sequence: CAWSPYREAFF. The variable domain in full, with the rest retrieved from reference TRBV30 and TRBJ1-1, is SQTIHQWPATLVQPVGSPLSLECTVEGTSNPNLYWYRQAAGRGLQLLFYSVGIGQISSEVPQNLSASRPQDRQFILSSKKLLLSDSGFYLCAWSPYREAFFGQGTRLTVV.

The chain is built from TRBV28 and TRBJ1-4, with TRBD1 matching over 7 bases. The CDR3 contains 14 residues. V was pared by 3 bases and J by 8 bases, with 6 bases of the junction left unmatched. Germline CDR1 MDHEN, CDR2 SYDVKM. The CDR3: CASSLPQGREKLFF. The CDR3 coding sequence is TGTGCCAGCAGTTTGCCACAGGGGCGAGAAAAACTGTTTTTT.

This chain connects TRBV28 to TRBJ2-3; D remains unclear. Trimming left V 6 bases short and J 2 bases short, with 9 bases between. Germline CDR1 MDHEN, CDR2 SYDVKM. This CDR3 region has 13 residues. CDR3 sequence reads: CASRSSYTDTQYF. CDR3 sequence (DNA): TGTGCCAGCAGATCCTCCTACACAGATACGCAGTATTTT.

The chain has TRBV6-6 and TRBJ2-7; a weak D match, TRBD2 (7 bases). The CDR3 consists of 15 residues. Deletions cut 6 bases from V and 1 base from J, with 16 bases between. Per germline, CDR1 MNHNY and CDR2 SVGAGI (reference sequence). CDR3 region: CASSPTGGRSYEQYF. DNA of the CDR3: TGTGCCAGCAGCCCCACCGGGGGGCGATCCTACGAGCAGTACTTC.